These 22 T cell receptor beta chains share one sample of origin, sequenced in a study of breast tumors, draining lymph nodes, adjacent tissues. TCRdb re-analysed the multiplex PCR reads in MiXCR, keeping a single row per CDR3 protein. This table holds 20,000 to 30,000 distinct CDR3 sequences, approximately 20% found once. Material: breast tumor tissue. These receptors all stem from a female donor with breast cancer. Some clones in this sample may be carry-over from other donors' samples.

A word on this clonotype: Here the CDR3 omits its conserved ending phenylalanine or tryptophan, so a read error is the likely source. CDR3 in amino acids: CASSRRPRDSNQPQHL. CDR3 coding DNA: TGTGCCAGCAGCCGAAGACCTAGGGACAGCAATCAGCCCCAGCATCTC. V is TRBV6-5 and J is TRBJ1-5; TRBD1 is a possible D gene (5 bases). Deletions cut 6 bases from V and 1 base from J, with 16 bases between. This CDR3 contains 16 residues. Germline V CDR1 and CDR2: MNHEY, SVGAGI.

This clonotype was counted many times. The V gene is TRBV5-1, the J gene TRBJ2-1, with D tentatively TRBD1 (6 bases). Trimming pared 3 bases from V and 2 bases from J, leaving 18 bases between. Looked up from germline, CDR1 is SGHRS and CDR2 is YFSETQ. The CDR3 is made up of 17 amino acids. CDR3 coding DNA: TGCGCCAGCAGCTCGAGGGGGTCAGCGGCCGCCTACAATGAGCAGTTCTTC. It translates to CASSSRGSAAAYNEQFF.

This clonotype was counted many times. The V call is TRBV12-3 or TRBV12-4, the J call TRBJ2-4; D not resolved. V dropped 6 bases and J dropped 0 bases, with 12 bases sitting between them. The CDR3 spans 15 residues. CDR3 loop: CASSRAVLAKNIQYF. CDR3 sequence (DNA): TGTGCCAGCAGCCGTGCGGTCCTAGCCAAAAACATTCAGTACTTC.

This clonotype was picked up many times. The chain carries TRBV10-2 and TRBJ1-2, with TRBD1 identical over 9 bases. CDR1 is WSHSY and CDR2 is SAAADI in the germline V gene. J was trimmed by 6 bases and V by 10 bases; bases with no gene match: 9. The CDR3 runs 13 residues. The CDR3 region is CAIPGQGSHGYTF. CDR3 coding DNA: TGCGCCATACCGGGACAGGGAAGCCATGGCTACACCTTC.

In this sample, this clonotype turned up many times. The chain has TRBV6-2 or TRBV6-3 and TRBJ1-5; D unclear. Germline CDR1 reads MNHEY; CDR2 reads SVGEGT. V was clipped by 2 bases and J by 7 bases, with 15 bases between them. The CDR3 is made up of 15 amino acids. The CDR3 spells CASSYPAAARQPQHF. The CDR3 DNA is TGTGCCAGCAGTTACCCGGCGGCAGCTAGACAGCCCCAGCATTTT.

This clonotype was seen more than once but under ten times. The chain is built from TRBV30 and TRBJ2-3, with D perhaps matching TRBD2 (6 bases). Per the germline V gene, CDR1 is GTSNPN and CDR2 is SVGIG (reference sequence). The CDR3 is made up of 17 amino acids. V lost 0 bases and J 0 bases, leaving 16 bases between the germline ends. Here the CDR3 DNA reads TGTGCCTGGAGTGTACGTTCTGGGCGGGATAGCACAGATACGCAGTATTTT. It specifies CAWSVRSGRDSTDTQYF.

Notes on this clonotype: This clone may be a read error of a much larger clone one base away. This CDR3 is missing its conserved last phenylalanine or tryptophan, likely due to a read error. The CDR3 region has the DNA TGTGCCAGCAGCCATGCCAGGGGAAACACCGGGGAGCTGTTTCTT. This translates into CASSHARGNTGELFL. This chain links TRBV3-1 with TRBJ2-2; D may be TRBD1 (6 bases). Germline values: CDR1 LGHDT, CDR2 YNNKEL (reference sequence). Trimming took 3 bases from V and 2 from J, leaving 10 bases between them. This CDR3 has 15 amino acids.

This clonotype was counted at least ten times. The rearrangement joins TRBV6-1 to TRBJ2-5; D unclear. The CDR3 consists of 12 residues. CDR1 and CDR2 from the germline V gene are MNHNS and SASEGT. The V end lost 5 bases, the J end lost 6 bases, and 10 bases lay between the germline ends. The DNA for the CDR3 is TGTGCCAGCAGTCAGACACCGAAGACCCAGTACTTC. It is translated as CASSQTPKTQYF.

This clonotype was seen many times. CDR3 region: CASSQDWGNYGYTF. The CDR3 DNA reads TGCGCCAGCAGCCAAGATTGGGGAAACTATGGCTACACCTTC. The chain has TRBV4-1 and TRBJ1-2; D is unclear. V was clipped by 0 bases and J by 2 bases, with 7 bases between them. Germline lookup yields CDR1 MGHRA and CDR2 YSYEKL. The length of the CDR3 is 14 residues.

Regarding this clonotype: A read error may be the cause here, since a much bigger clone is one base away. As DNA, the CDR3 is TGTGCCAGCAGTAAAAGCGCGACAGCGATTTATCAGCCCCAGCATTTT. Amino acid sequence: CASSKSATAIYQPQHF. The chain uses TRBV6-1 and TRBJ1-5; D perhaps matches TRBD1 (5 bases). Trimming removed 5 bases from V and 5 bases from J, with 19 bases in between. This CDR3 spans 16 amino acids. Germline V lookup: CDR1 MNHNS, CDR2 SASEGT.

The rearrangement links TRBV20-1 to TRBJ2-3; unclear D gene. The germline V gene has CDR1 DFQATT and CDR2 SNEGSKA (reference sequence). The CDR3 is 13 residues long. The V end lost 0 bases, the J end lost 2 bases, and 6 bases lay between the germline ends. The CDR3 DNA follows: TGCAGTGCTAGAGATGCATTCACAGATACGCAGTATTTT. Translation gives CSARDAFTDTQYF.

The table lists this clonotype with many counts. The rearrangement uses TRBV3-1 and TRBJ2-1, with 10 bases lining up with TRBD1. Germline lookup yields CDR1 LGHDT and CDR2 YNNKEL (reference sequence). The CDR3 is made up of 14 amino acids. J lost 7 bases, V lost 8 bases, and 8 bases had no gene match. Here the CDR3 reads CASATTGGLNEQFF. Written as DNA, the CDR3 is TGTGCCAGCGCGACGACAGGGGGCCTTAATGAGCAGTTCTTC.

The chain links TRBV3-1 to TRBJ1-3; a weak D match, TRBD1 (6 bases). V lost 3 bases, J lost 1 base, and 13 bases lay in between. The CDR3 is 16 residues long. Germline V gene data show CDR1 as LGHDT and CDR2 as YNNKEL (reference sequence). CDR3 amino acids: CASSQGRGGSGNTIYF. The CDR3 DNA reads TGTGCCAGCAGCCAGGGTAGGGGGGGTTCTGGAAACACCATATATTTT.

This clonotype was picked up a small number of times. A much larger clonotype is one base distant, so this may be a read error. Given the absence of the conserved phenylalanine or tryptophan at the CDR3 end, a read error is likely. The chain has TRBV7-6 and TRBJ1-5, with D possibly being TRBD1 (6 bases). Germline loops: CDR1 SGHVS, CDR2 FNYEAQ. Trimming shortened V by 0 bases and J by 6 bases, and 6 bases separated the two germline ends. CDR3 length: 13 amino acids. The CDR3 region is CASSLARGQPQHL. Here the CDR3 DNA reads TGTGCCAGCAGCTTAGCCAGGGGTCAGCCCCAGCATCTT.

CDR3 DNA: TGTGCCAGCAGGGCGACCCTTGGGCAAGAGACCCAGTACTTC. Its protein is CASRATLGQETQYF. The J gene is TRBJ2-5, the V gene TRBV2; D is ambiguous. The V gene's germline CDR1 is SNHLY and CDR2 FYNNEI. This CDR3 region has 14 residues. The ends were cut back, 6 bases at V and 2 bases at J, with 13 bases in the middle.

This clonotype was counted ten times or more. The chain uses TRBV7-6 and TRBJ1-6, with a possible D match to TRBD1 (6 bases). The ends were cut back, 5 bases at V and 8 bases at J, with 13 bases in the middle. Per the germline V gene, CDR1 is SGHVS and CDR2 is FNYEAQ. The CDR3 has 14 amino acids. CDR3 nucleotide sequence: TGTGCCAGCAGCATAAGGGGGGAATATTCACCCCTCCACTTT. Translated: CASSIRGEYSPLHF.

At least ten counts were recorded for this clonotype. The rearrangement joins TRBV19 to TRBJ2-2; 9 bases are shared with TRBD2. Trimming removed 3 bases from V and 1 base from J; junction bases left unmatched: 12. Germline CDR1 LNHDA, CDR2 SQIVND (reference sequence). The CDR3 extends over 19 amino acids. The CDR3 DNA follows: TGTGCCAGTAGTATTGGGGGGGGTTCGACTAGCGGGAACACCGGGGAGCTGTTTTTT. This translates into CASSIGGGSTSGNTGELFF. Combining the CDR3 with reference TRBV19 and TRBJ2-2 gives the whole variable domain DGGITQSPKYLFRKEGQNVTLSCEQNLNHDAMYWYRQDPGQGLRLIYYSQIVNDFQKGDIAEGYSVSREKKESFPLTVTSAQKNPTAFYLCASSIGGGSTSGNTGELFFGEGSRLTVL.

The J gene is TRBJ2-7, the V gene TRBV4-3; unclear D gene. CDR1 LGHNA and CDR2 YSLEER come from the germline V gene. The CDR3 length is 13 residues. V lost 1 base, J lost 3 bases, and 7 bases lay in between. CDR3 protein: CASSQGRNYEQYF. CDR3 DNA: TGCGCCAGCAGCCAAGGACGGAACTACGAGCAGTACTTC.

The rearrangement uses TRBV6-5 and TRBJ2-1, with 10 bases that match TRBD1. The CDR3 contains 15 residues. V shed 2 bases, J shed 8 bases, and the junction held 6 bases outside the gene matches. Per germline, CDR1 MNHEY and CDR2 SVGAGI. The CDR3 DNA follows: TGTGCCAGCAGTTACGTTGGACAGGGGGTTGATGAGCAGTTCTTC. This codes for CASSYVGQGVDEQFF.

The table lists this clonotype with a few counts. CDR3 nucleotide sequence: TGTGCCAGCAGTTACGGGACAGCCATGAACACTGAAGCTTTCTTT. This codes for CASSYGTAMNTEAFF. The rearrangement joins TRBV6-6 to TRBJ1-1, with 7 bases aligning to TRBD1. The J segment lost 0 bases and the V segment lost 2 bases, leaving 3 bases of the junction unmatched. Germline V gene lookup returns CDR1 MNHNY and CDR2 SVGAGI (reference sequence). The CDR3 consists of 15 residues.

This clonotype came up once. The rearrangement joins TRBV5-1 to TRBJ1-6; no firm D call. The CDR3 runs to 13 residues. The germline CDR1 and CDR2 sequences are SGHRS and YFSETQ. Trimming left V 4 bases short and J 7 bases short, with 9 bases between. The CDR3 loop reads CASSPNVNSPLHF. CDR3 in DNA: TGCGCCAGCAGCCCAAACGTAAATTCACCCCTCCACTTT.

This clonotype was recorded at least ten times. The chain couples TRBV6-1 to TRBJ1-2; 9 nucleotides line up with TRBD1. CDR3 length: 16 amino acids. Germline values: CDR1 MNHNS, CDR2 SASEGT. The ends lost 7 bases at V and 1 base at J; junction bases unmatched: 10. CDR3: CASMRDRVVNNYGYTF. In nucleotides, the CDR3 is TGTGCCAGCATGCGGGACAGGGTGGTAAATAACTATGGCTACACCTTC.